One sample yielded the 26 T cell receptor beta chains listed below, sequenced in a study of T cells in localized non-small cell lung cancer. The assay was immunoSEQ multiplex PCR, and TCRdb's table has in-frame clones only and misses some. The sample records about 3,400 clones, roughly 27% being singletons. The sequencing here drew on lung tumor tissue, taken before any cancer treatment. Receptors were obtained from a female donor aged 60 or older with stage I lung adenocarcinoma.

The chain joins TRBV11-3 to TRBJ2-7, with 9 bases that match TRBD1. V dropped 5 bases and J dropped 4; count of bases not matched to a gene: 9. Germline V lookup: CDR1 SGHNT, CDR2 YENEEA. The CDR3 has 15 amino acids. Written as DNA, the CDR3 is TGTGCCAGCAGCCAGGGGACAGGGCAAGGGTACGAGCAGTACTTC. Its translation is CASSQGTGQGYEQYF.

The chain is built from TRBV11-3 and TRBJ2-3; 9 nucleotides agree with TRBD1. Trimming took 4 bases from V and 1 from J; bases not matched to a gene: 3. The germline gives CDR1 SGHNT, CDR2 YENEEA. This CDR3 has 15 residues. The CDR3: CASSSQGAGTDTQYF. The CDR3 bases are TGTGCCAGCAGCTCACAGGGGGCGGGCACAGATACGCAGTATTTT.

This rearrangement joins TRBV6-8 to TRBJ1-1, with D tentatively TRBD1 (5 bases). Trimming took 6 bases from V and 4 from J, leaving 9 bases between them. The CDR3 runs 12 residues. Germline CDR1 and CDR2: MNHGY and SAAAGT. The CDR3 here is CASSREGTEAFF. The CDR3 DNA sequence: TGTGCCAGCAGCAGGGAGGGCACTGAAGCTTTCTTT.

The chain combines TRBV30 with TRBJ1-2, with D unclear. The CDR3 has 11 amino acids. Germline loops: CDR1 GTSNPN, CDR2 SVGIG (reference sequence). V lost 3 bases to trimming and J lost 6 bases, with 8 bases between them. For the CDR3, the DNA is TGTGCCTGGAGGGTAGCAAATGGCTACACCTTC. This sequence encodes CAWRVANGYTF.

The rearrangement links TRBV6-8 to TRBJ2-7, with 10 bases fitting TRBD1. CDR1 MNHGY and CDR2 SAAAGT come from the germline V gene. V shed 2 bases and J 5 bases; nucleotides not matched to a gene: 6. The CDR3 runs 15 residues. CDR3: CASSYTGTGVHEQYF. The CDR3 DNA sequence: TGTGCCAGCAGTTACACCGGGACAGGGGTCCACGAGCAGTACTTC.

This clone has just a few counts. The CDR3 is cut off 1 residue early in the read; its end comes from the germline J gene. This chain links TRBV6-1 with TRBJ2-7; D gene uncertain. Germline lookup yields CDR1 MNHNS and CDR2 SASEGT. V shed 0 bases and J shed 0 bases, with 9 bases lying between them. The CDR3 is 15 amino acids. CDR3 amino acids: CASSEAPDSSYEQYF. CDR3 DNA (partial): TGTGCCAGCAGTGAAGCGCCCGATAGCTCCTACGAGCAGTAC.

This chain links TRBV29-1 with TRBJ1-2; 8 bases are a match to TRBD1. CDR1 is SQVTM, CDR2 ANQGSEA, per germline. The CDR3 runs to 13 residues. V shed 4 bases and J 7 bases; nucleotides not matched to a gene: 8. In nucleotides, the CDR3 is TGCAGCGTTGTTGAGGCAGGGGGCTTTGGCTACACCTTC. Its translation: CSVVEAGGFGYTF.

This clone qualifies as medium-sized. The gene calls are TRBV7-1 and TRBJ2-2; possibly TRBD2 for D (5 bases). TRBV7-1 carries the ORF label, with uncertain function. The V and J ends lost 4 bases and 9 bases respectively, with 12 bases between them. The CDR3 consists of 13 residues. CDR3 in DNA: TGTGCCAGCAGCTTAACGGGGTCCCGGGAGCTGTTTTTT. Translation gives CASSLTGSRELFF.

This clone is classed as medium-sized (0.01 to 0.1%). V usage is TRBV4-1 and J usage is TRBJ2-3; TRBD1 is a possible D gene (6 bases). The CDR3 length is 14 residues. Germline V gene lookup returns CDR1 MGHRA and CDR2 YSYEKL. V was clipped by 5 bases and J by 4 bases, with 13 bases between them. The CDR3 DNA is TGCGCCAGCAGCATATACAGGGAATCAGATACGCAGTATTTT. It yields the protein CASSIYRESDTQYF.

CDR3 sequence: CASSEYPTDRVYNSPLHF. The CDR3 coding sequence is TGTGCCAGCAGTGAATATCCTACCGACAGGGTCTATAATTCACCCCTCCACTTT. This chain links TRBV25-1 with TRBJ1-6, with 7 bases aligning to TRBD1. In germline, CDR1 is MGHDK, CDR2 SYGVNS. V shed 0 bases, J shed 3 bases, and the junction held 8 bases outside the gene matches. This CDR3 has 18 residues.

The V call is TRBV9, the J call TRBJ2-5, with D maybe TRBD1 (5 bases). CDR3 length: 12 residues. Germline loops: CDR1 SGDLS, CDR2 YYNGEE. V was cut by 8 bases and J by 5 bases, with 13 bases left in between. CDR3: CASQENRETQYF. The CDR3 nucleotides are TGTGCCAGTCAAGAAAACAGGGAGACCCAGTACTTC.

In this sample, this clone turned up a few times. The gene calls are TRBV11-3 and TRBJ1-1; 9 nucleotides line up with TRBD1. J gave up 8 bases and V 5 bases, and 12 bases lay outside the gene matches. The CDR3 has 15 amino acids. Germline values: CDR1 SGHNT, CDR2 YENEEA. CDR3 region: CASSMRGQGSLEAFF. CDR3 in DNA: TGTGCCAGCAGCATGCGGGGACAGGGCTCTTTAGAAGCTTTCTTT.

The CDR3 nucleotides are TGTGCCAGCAGCCAAAGGGGGAGAGACACCATATATTTT. The encoded protein is CASSQRGRDTIYF. This chain uses TRBV16 with TRBJ1-3; D is perhaps TRBD1 (6 bases). Trimming removed 2 bases from V and 8 bases from J, with 10 bases in between. Germline V gene data show CDR1 as KGHSY and CDR2 as FQNENV. The CDR3 is 13 amino acids.

A few counts support this clone. The chain employs TRBV19 and TRBJ1-1; perhaps TRBD1 as D (6 bases). V lost 5 bases and J 7 bases, leaving 14 bases between the germline ends. CDR1 LNHDA and CDR2 SQIVND come from the germline V gene (reference sequence). The CDR3 is made up of 13 amino acids. DNA of the CDR3: TGTGCCAGTAGTCTTAGGGGGATAGATGAAGCTTTCTTT. Amino acid sequence: CASSLRGIDEAFF.

This chain joins TRBV6-8 and TRBJ1-1; D may be TRBD1 (5 bases). The germline CDR1 and CDR2 sequences are MNHGY and SAAAGT. The length of the CDR3 is 13 residues. The V gene lost 5 bases and the J gene lost 2 bases, with 9 bases spanning the gap. The CDR3 reads CASSATDNTEAFF. In nucleotides, the CDR3 is TGTGCCAGCAGTGCGACAGACAACACTGAAGCTTTCTTT.

This clone was seen a handful of times. The V call is TRBV11-3, the J call TRBJ1-4; 9 nucleotides agree with TRBD1. The CDR3 totals 16 residues. CDR1 SGHNT and CDR2 YENEEA come from the germline V gene. Losses at the gene ends were 5 bases for V and 3 bases for J; bases not matched to a gene: 7. The CDR3 bases are TGTGCCAGCAGCCCTAGACAGGGGGAACCTAATGAAAAACTGTTTTTT. The encoded protein is CASSPRQGEPNEKLFF.

The V call is TRBV14, the J call TRBJ1-4; TRBD1 is a possible D gene (6 bases). Trimming stripped 0 bases from V and 8 bases from J, with 16 bases between. Germline V gives CDR1 SGHDN, CDR2 FVKESK. This CDR3 comprises 16 residues. CDR3 protein: CASSQEAPGAGEKLFF. The CDR3 DNA follows: TGTGCCAGCAGCCAAGAAGCCCCGGGGGCAGGAGAAAAACTGTTTTTT.

This clone is deemed large. The rearrangement joins TRBV9 to TRBJ2-3, with TRBD1 matching over 10 bases. CDR3 length: 15 amino acids. Per germline, CDR1 SGDLS and CDR2 YYNGEE. V trimming: 5 bases; J trimming: 1 base; junction bases outside the gene matches: 4. In DNA, the CDR3 is TGTGCCAGCAGTGTCGGGACAGGGGGCACAGATACGCAGTATTTT. It specifies CASSVGTGGTDTQYF. The full variable domain, rest sourced from reference TRBV9 and TRBJ2-3, is DSGVTQTPKHLITATGQRVTLRCSPRSGDLSVYWYQQSLDQGLQFLIQYYNGEERAKGNILERFSAQQFPDLHSELNLSSLELGDSALYFCASSVGTGGTDTQYFGPGTRLTVL.

In its sample, this clone was seen a few times. An end of the junction differs from the germline gene, which may be a read error. The V and J genes are TRBV6-8 and TRBJ1-6; TRBD1 agrees at 10 bases. Germline CDR1 reads MNHGY; CDR2 reads SAAAGT. This CDR3 contains 15 residues. Written as DNA, the CDR3 is TGTGCCAGCAGTGACTCGACAGGGGGCAATTCACCCCTCCACTTT. As protein: CASSDSTGGNSPLHF.

CDR3: CASSPNDGGRGYGYTF. Written as DNA, the CDR3 is TGTGCCAGCTCACCAAACGATGGTGGGCGTGGATATGGCTACACCTTC. J is TRBJ1-2 and V is TRBV18; unclear D gene. Germline V gene lookup returns CDR1 KGHSH and CDR2 LQKENI. The CDR3 covers 16 residues. V was pared by 2 bases and J by 5 bases, with 18 bases between.

This clone is judged medium-sized (0.01 to 0.1%). The V call is TRBV15, the J call TRBJ1-5; D possibly corresponds to TRBD1 (5 bases). The CDR3 length is 14 residues. Germline V gene lookup returns CDR1 LNHNV and CDR2 YYDKDF (reference sequence). Trimming shortened V by 5 bases and J by 0 bases, and 8 bases separated the two germline ends. The DNA of the CDR3 is TGTGCCACCAGCCCCGACAGTAGCAATCAGCCCCAGCATTTT. This translates into CATSPDSSNQPQHF. The full variable domain, rest sourced from reference TRBV15 and TRBJ1-5, is DAMVIQNPRYQVTQFGKPVTLSCSQTLNHNVMYWYQQKSSQAPKLLFHYYDKDFNNEADTPDNFQSRRPNTSFCFLDIRSPGLGDTAMYLCATSPDSSNQPQHFGDGTRLSIL.

V gene TRBV5-1 combines with J gene TRBJ2-2, with D possibly being TRBD1 or TRBD2 (5 bases each). This CDR3 contains 17 residues. Trimming shortened V by 2 bases and J by 1 base, and 15 bases separated the two germline ends. The germline CDR1 and CDR2 sequences are SGHRS and YFSETQ. CDR3 protein: CASSFTGTDENTGELFF. CDR3 DNA: TGCGCCAGCAGCTTTACCGGGACCGACGAGAACACCGGGGAGCTGTTTTTT. Drawing the rest from reference TRBV5-1 and TRBJ2-2, the complete variable domain is KAGVTQTPRYLIKTRGQQVTLSCSPISGHRSVSWYQQTPGQGLQFLFEYFSETQRNKGNFPGRFSGRQFSNSRSEMNVSTLELGDSALYLCASSFTGTDENTGELFFGEGSRLTVL.

The chain uses TRBV19 and TRBJ1-4, with no clear D. The V and J ends lost 5 bases and 5 bases respectively, with 18 bases between them. Germline assignment: CDR1 LNHDA and CDR2 SQIVND (reference sequence). The CDR3 extends over 16 amino acids. CDR3 sequence reads: CASSVRSGSQNEKLFF. CDR3 bases: TGTGCCAGTAGTGTCCGATCGGGGAGCCAAAATGAAAAACTGTTTTTT.

V is TRBV6-7 and J is TRBJ1-1; maybe TRBD1 (5 bases). TRBV6-7 is an open reading frame whose function is uncertain. There are 15 residues in the CDR3. V was cut by 5 bases and J by 3 bases, with 16 bases left in between. CDR3 in DNA: TGTGCCAGCAGTGAAAATTTGGGGGGGTACACTGAAGCTTTCTTT. Translating gives CASSENLGGYTEAFF.

This chain links TRBV11-3 with TRBJ1-1, with 9 bases matching TRBD1. CDR3 size: 15 residues. V dropped 5 bases and J dropped 3; count of bases not matched to a gene: 7. The germline CDR1 and CDR2 sequences are SGHNT and YENEEA. The CDR3 reads CASSLQGALDTEAFF. CDR3 DNA: TGTGCCAGCAGCCTACAGGGGGCCCTAGACACTGAAGCTTTCTTT. Based on the CDR3 plus reference TRBV11-3 and TRBJ1-1, the full variable domain is EAGVVQSPRYKIIEKKQPVAFWCNPISGHNTLYWYLQNLGQGPELLIRYENEEAVDDSQLPKDRFSAERLKGVDSTLKIQPAELGDSAVYLCASSLQGALDTEAFFGQGTRLTVV.

This chain joins TRBV5-1 and TRBJ2-6; D gene uncertain. Trimming stripped 0 bases from V and 4 bases from J, with 14 bases between. The CDR3 sequence is 17 residues long. CDR1 is SGHRS and CDR2 is YFSETQ in the germline V gene. The CDR3 protein is CASSLVSGVPGANVLTF. The CDR3 bases are TGCGCCAGCAGCTTGGTGTCTGGGGTTCCGGGGGCCAACGTCCTGACTTTC.